These 19 T cell receptor beta chains originate from one sample sequenced in a study of blood T cells in healthy people across ages. For the second PCR, which ran for roughly 6 to 12 cycles, a sample-barcoded 5' primer and a J-beta primer mix were used. Each CDR3 protein gets one entry after TCRdb re-called the 5' RACE reads with MiXCR. This table has approximately 760,000 distinct CDR3 sequences, about 25% appearing once. These data were also filed under a second study, of T cells of mothers and their children.

Sequenced: blood. Receptors were obtained from a boy younger than 18 in good health.

This clonotype was seen once. The J gene is TRBJ1-4, the V gene TRBV28; perhaps TRBD1 as D (6 bases). The V and J ends lost 3 bases and 7 bases respectively, with 15 bases between them. The CDR3 runs 15 residues. Germline CDR1 reads MDHEN; CDR2 reads SYDVKM. CDR3 residues: CASSLGQKQGEKLFF. CDR3 DNA sequence: TGTGCCAGCAGTTTGGGGCAAAAACAGGGTGAAAAACTGTTTTTT.

In its sample, this clonotype was seen a few times. The chain couples TRBV9 to TRBJ1-2; 10 bases agree with TRBD1. After removal of 3 bases from V and 3 bases from J, the junction contained 5 bases not matched to a gene. Germline V gives CDR1 SGDLS, CDR2 YYNGEE. This CDR3 has 15 residues. CDR3 DNA: TGTGCCAGCAGCGAGGGACAGGGGTTCTACTATGGCTACACCTTC. Protein product: CASSEGQGFYYGYTF.

V and J are TRBV4-3 and TRBJ2-5; D ambiguous. With 0 bases removed from V and 5 bases from J, the gap between germline ends came to 10 bases. Looked up from germline, CDR1 is LGHNA and CDR2 is YSLEER. The CDR3 has 14 residues. The CDR3 is CASSQEVSGETQYF. In DNA form, the CDR3 reads TGCGCCAGCAGCCAAGAAGTGAGTGGGGAGACCCAGTACTTC.

This clonotype was observed many times. This chain connects TRBV28 to TRBJ2-1; no clear D. Trimming took off 7 bases at V and 9 bases at J, with 22 bases between the two ends. Germline CDR1 is MDHEN and CDR2 is SYDVKM. The CDR3 runs to 15 residues. CDR3 region: CASISMQVSLGEQFF. The CDR3 nucleotides read TGTGCCAGCATTTCGATGCAGGTTTCCTTGGGTGAGCAGTTCTTC.

V usage is TRBV20-1 and J usage is TRBJ2-3; possibly TRBD2 for D (7 bases). The CDR3 is 16 amino acids. V gave up 1 base and J gave up 4 bases, with 18 bases separating them. Looked up from germline, CDR1 is DFQATT and CDR2 is SNEGSKA (reference sequence). CDR3 in DNA: TGCAGTGCTAGAGTATTTAGGGGGGGGGCCCCAGATACGCAGTATTTT. It is translated as CSARVFRGGAPDTQYF.

V and J are TRBV28 and TRBJ1-2; D call uncertain. This CDR3 is 19 amino acids long. V was cut by 1 base and J by 8 bases, with 29 bases left in between. Germline V gene lookup returns CDR1 MDHEN and CDR2 SYDVKM. This CDR3 is CASSLSLRVGGVGEKGYTF. The CDR3 region has the DNA TGTGCCAGCAGTTTATCATTACGGGTCGGCGGGGTCGGGGAGAAGGGCTACACCTTC.

The chain recombines TRBV29-1 with TRBJ2-5, with D perhaps TRBD2 (6 bases). CDR3 length: 14 amino acids. Trimming left V 0 bases short and J 1 base short, with 9 bases between. CDR1 and CDR2 from the germline V gene are SQVTM and ANQGSEA. CDR3 sequence (DNA): TGCAGCGTTGAAGATACGGGGGTCCAAGAGACCCAGTACTTC. This encodes CSVEDTGVQETQYF.

The table lists this clonotype with a few counts. The rearrangement joins TRBV28 to TRBJ2-3, with 13 bases fitting TRBD2. Trimming at V came to 5 bases and at J to 2 bases, leaving 16 bases not matched to a gene. The CDR3 runs to 20 residues. Germline V gene sequence: CDR1 MDHEN, CDR2 SYDVKM. CDR3 residues: CASSPAGLAGAFGTTDTQYF. In DNA, the CDR3 is TGTGCCAGCAGTCCCGCCGGACTAGCGGGGGCGTTTGGGACCACAGATACGCAGTATTTT. Supplemented by reference TRBV28 and TRBJ2-3, the full variable domain reads DVKVTQSSRYLVKRTGEKVFLECVQDMDHENMFWYRQDPGLGLRLIYFSYDVKMKEKGDIPEGYSVSREKKERFSLILESASTNQTSMYLCASSPAGLAGAFGTTDTQYFGPGTRLTVL.

The chain couples TRBV20-1 to TRBJ2-3; the match to TRBD2 covers 7 bases. The germline V gene encodes CDR1 DFQATT and CDR2 SNEGSKA (reference sequence). The V gene end was trimmed by 2 bases and the J gene end by 5 bases; junction bases not matched to a gene: 10. This CDR3 comprises 15 residues. CDR3 DNA: TGCAGTGCTAGAAACCTAGCGGAGATATTAGATACGCAGTATTTT. Its translation is CSARNLAEILDTQYF.

There are a few counts of this clonotype. The chain employs TRBV4-3 and TRBJ1-2, with a weak D call TRBD1 (6 bases). There are 17 residues in the CDR3. CDR1 and CDR2 from the germline V gene are LGHNA and YSLEER. Between the trimmed V and J ends, which lost 1 base and 3 bases, there was a span of 18 bases. The CDR3 is CASSQAIRMGAYYGYTF. Here the CDR3 DNA reads TGCGCCAGCAGCCAAGCTATCCGCATGGGGGCTTACTATGGCTACACCTTC.

The chain employs TRBV12-5 and TRBJ2-5; D unclear. V was clipped by 3 bases and J by 0 bases, with 14 bases between them. There are 16 residues in the CDR3. CDR1 LGHNT and CDR2 FRNRAP come from the germline V gene. For the CDR3, the DNA is TGTGCTAGTGGTTTCGGGCACAGCAATTACCAAGAGACCCAGTACTTC. Amino acid sequence: CASGFGHSNYQETQYF. Full variable domain (outside the CDR3, taken from reference TRBV12-5 and TRBJ2-5): DARVTQTPRHKVTEMGQEVTMRCQPILGHNTVFWYRQTMMQGLELLAYFRNRAPLDDSGMPKDRFSAEMPDATLATLKIQPSEPRDSAVYFCASGFGHSNYQETQYFGPGTRLLVL.

This chain connects TRBV3-1 to TRBJ1-3; D unclear. Between the trimmed V and J ends, which lost 4 bases and 2 bases, there was a span of 9 bases. This CDR3 is built from 14 residues. Germline CDR1 LGHDT, CDR2 YNNKEL (reference sequence). CDR3 DNA: TGTGCCAGCAGCCCGCCCGTGGCTGGAAACACCATATATTTT. Translation: CASSPPVAGNTIYF.

The genes are TRBV7-3 and TRBJ1-5; D is unclear. CDR1 and CDR2 (germline): SGHTA, FQGTGA. V lost 5 bases to trimming and J lost 4 bases, with 18 bases between them. The CDR3 length is 16 residues. CDR3 in amino acids: CASSHHPNQFNQPQHF. DNA of the CDR3: TGTGCCAGCAGCCACCATCCAAATCAGTTTAATCAGCCCCAGCATTTT.

The V and J genes are TRBV5-5 and TRBJ1-2; weak D call: TRBD1 (6 bases). Germline V lookup: CDR1 SGHKS, CDR2 YYEKEE (reference sequence). The V gene lost 3 bases and the J gene lost 7 bases, with 13 bases spanning the gap. The length of the CDR3 is 13 residues. The CDR3 region has the DNA TGTGCCAGCAGCTCAATGGACAGTCCTGGCTACACCTTC. This translates into CASSSMDSPGYTF.

This clonotype was detected only a few times. The rearrangement links TRBV6-2 or TRBV6-3 to TRBJ2-7; TRBD2 might be the D (6 bases). Per germline, CDR1 MNHEY and CDR2 SVGEGT. The CDR3 sequence is 14 residues long. V was clipped by 5 bases and J by 2 bases, with 13 bases between them. The CDR3 DNA reads TGTGCCAGCAGTACGCCGGGACTCCCCTACGAGCAGTACTTC. It codes for CASSTPGLPYEQYF.

This clonotype came up once. The J gene is TRBJ2-3, the V gene TRBV7-2; tentatively, D is TRBD2 (7 bases). The germline CDR1 and CDR2 sequences are SGHTA and FQGNSA. Trimming left V 4 bases short and J 5 bases short, with 10 bases between. The CDR3 runs 13 residues. The CDR3 DNA sequence: TGTGCCAGCAGCTCTAGGGGGGGAGATACGCAGTATTTT. It yields the protein CASSSRGGDTQYF.

This sequence joins TRBV7-3 and TRBJ2-1; no reliable D call. CDR3 length: 15 amino acids. Trimming removed 2 bases from V and 1 base from J, with 9 bases in between. CDR1 is SGHTA, CDR2 FQGTGA, per germline. The CDR3 region has the DNA TGTGCCAGCAGCTTATTAGCAGCTTCCTACAATGAGCAGTTCTTC. This translates into CASSLLAASYNEQFF.

The chain links TRBV20-1 to TRBJ2-4; D not certain. This CDR3 has 15 amino acids. The germline CDR1 and CDR2 sequences are DFQATT and SNEGSKA (reference sequence). V was trimmed by 2 bases and J by 7 bases, leaving 18 bases between them. The chain's CDR3 is CSARSVSEPMNIQYF. The CDR3 DNA reads as TGCAGTGCTAGATCCGTTTCTGAGCCAATGAACATTCAGTACTTC.

The rearrangement links TRBV20-1 to TRBJ2-5; 9 bases agree with TRBD1. Trimming took 6 bases from V and 7 from J; bases not matched to a gene: 6. Germline assignment: CDR1 DFQATT and CDR2 SNEGSKA (reference sequence). The CDR3 spans 12 residues. CDR3 loop: CSAPGQGGTQYF. The CDR3 DNA sequence: TGCAGTGCCCCGGGACAGGGTGGGACCCAGTACTTC.